Sequencing of this T cell receptor beta chain was carried out in a study of brain T cells in children with intractable seizures. Surgery cases with the highest brain T cell transcript signatures were chosen for sequencing. The method was immunoSEQ multiplex PCR; TCRdb's version includes in-frame clones alone and lacks a portion of them. This table has about 80,000 clones, under 95% appearing once. Trimming cost V 5 bases and J 0 bases, with 11 bases left between them. CDR1 MGHDK and CDR2 SYGVNS come from the germline V gene. This CDR3 is 14 amino acids long. This TCR was sampled from a girl aged 2-15 years with Rasmussen encephalitis and intractable seizures. J is TRBJ2-7 and V is TRBV25-1; D possibly corresponds to TRBD1 (6 bases). The sequenced sample was peripheral blood, obtained at surgery. The CDR3 bases are TGTGCCAGCAGTTCTGGGGGCAGCTCCTACGAGCAGTACTTC. Encoded protein: CASSSGGSSYEQYF.